The rows below give T cell receptor beta chains drawn from one sample of a study of blood T cell repertoires in COVID-19. Assay: immunoSEQ multiplex PCR; the TCRdb copy retains only in-frame clones and omits some. The repertoire holds about 440,000 clones, with approximately 90% as singletons. The source material was peripheral blood. The receptors come from a woman aged 45-65 years with COVID-19, enrolled during active disease. CDR3s leave out the opening cysteine and the closing phenylalanine or tryptophan. Each record gives: J gene, clone size, V gene, CDR3 protein. The listing skips clone size in some rows; elsewhere it reads once, few, many or a size class.

>TRBJ2-1|NA|TRBV6-1
ASSDYGGGQPEQF
>TRBJ2-5|NA|TRBV13
ASSLEDSEPETQY
>TRBJ2-1|NA|TRBV2
ASRAGGLEQF
>TRBJ1-2|NA|TRBV3-1/TRBV3-2
ASSQVVGGLPYGYT
>TRBJ1-2|few|TRBV19
ASSPDTYGYT
>TRBJ2-7|NA|TRBV28
ASSPSGGLRVGQY
>TRBJ2-4|NA|TRBV11-2
ASSSMGGARRVIQY
>TRBJ2-7|NA|TRBV11-3
ASSLGGREQY
>TRBJ1-5|NA|TRBV4-1
ASSQADRDNQPQH
>TRBJ2-7|once|TRBV2
ASSEIAGSYEQY
>TRBJ2-1|NA|TRBV6-5
ASRLGLFSYNEQF
>TRBJ1-2|NA|TRBV3-1/TRBV3-2
ASSQGEGGYT
>TRBJ2-7|NA|TRBV28
ASSPQAVVILYEQY
>TRBJ2-1|NA|TRBV7-2
ASSLVGSGGAGNEQF
>TRBJ2-7|NA|TRBV19
ASARDSAYEQY
>TRBJ2-1|NA|TRBV5-1
ASREVLGYAGNEQF
>TRBJ1-6|NA|TRBV6-6
ASSYVGQGSSPLH
>TRBJ2-7|NA|TRBV24-1
ATNAPGQGIYEQY
>TRBJ1-5|NA|TRBV19
ASSIVGGQPQH
>TRBJ1-4|NA|TRBV20-1
SASSHQGAGEKLF
>TRBJ2-7|once|TRBV5-1
ASSLQDLWDEQY
>TRBJ1-1|once|TRBV10-3
ATSEVSNTEAF
>TRBJ1-5|once|TRBV28
ASSYPRGPQH
>TRBJ2-7|NA|TRBV5-1
ASSFIRLGDEQY
>TRBJ1-2|once|TRBV30
AWSVLGQVTYGYT
>TRBJ2-5|NA|TRBV28
ASSLTGGMKETQY
>TRBJ1-2|NA|TRBV29-1
SVGRGQLYTNYGYT
>TRBJ2-2|once|TRBV11-1
ASSSAGTGTGELF
>TRBJ2-3|NA|TRBV3-1/TRBV3-2
ASSRIQGTDTQY
>TRBJ2-6|NA|TRBV5-1
ASSLDRNSGANVLT
>TRBJ2-2|NA|TRBV18
ASSPGRGSSGELF
>TRBJ1-5|NA|TRBV12-3/TRBV12-4
ASSPTGRQPQH
>TRBJ2-2|NA|TRBV2
ASSEGLAGGPATGELF
>TRBJ2-7|NA|TRBV18
ASSQNTYEQY
>TRBJ1-5|NA|TRBV30
AWAPGSNQPQH
>TRBJ1-4|NA|TRBV5-6
ASSRGLPNEKLF
>TRBJ1-1|NA|TRBV7-6
ASSARQGTNTEAF
>TRBJ1-6|NA|TRBV4-1
ASSLWGLPYNSPLH
>TRBJ1-2|NA|TRBV6-6
ASTQGFDYGYT
>TRBJ1-1|NA|TRBV27
ASSLNPIRTEAF
>TRBJ2-5|NA|TRBV3-1/TRBV3-2
ASGQGRETQY
>TRBJ2-5|NA|TRBV5-1
ASSRTVQETQY
>TRBJ1-3|NA|TRBV6-5
ASISGAHKGDTIY
>TRBJ2-7|NA|TRBV5-1
ASSLEISGGSYEQY
>TRBJ2-1|NA|TRBV7-7
ASSGLAGGRSSYNEQF
>TRBJ1-1|NA|TRBV12-3/TRBV12-4
ASSLAGTGWI
>TRBJ1-5|few|TRBV4-1
ASSSEVYSNQPQH
>TRBJ2-5|NA|TRBV27
ASSFRDGSGETQY
>TRBJ2-2|NA|TRBV9
ASSVVGTTRGELF
>TRBJ2-7|NA|TRBV5-1
ASSPLTSGGTYEQY
>TRBJ2-4|NA|TRBV7-8
ASTAGGGGDIQY
>TRBJ1-1|once|TRBV2
ASSLQEGTEAF
>TRBJ2-7|NA|TRBV12-3/TRBV12-4
ASSPSYEQY